What follows is one T cell receptor beta chain and its context. TCRdb keeps only in-frame clones here, not all; method: immunoSEQ multiplex PCR. The repertoire holds 110,000 or so clones, over 85% seen once, with approximately 6.2% in the top ten. The CDR3 consists of 14 residues. CDR1 and CDR2 (germline): MNHEY, SVGAGI. V lost 0 bases and J 4 bases, leaving 7 bases between the germline ends. This sample is part of a study of T cell changes during pregnancy in multiple sclerosis. The source material was peripheral blood, sampled before pregnancy. The chain has TRBV6-5 and TRBJ1-5; D not certain. This clonotype was sampled from a female donor with multiple sclerosis, enrolled in a pregnancy study. The CDR3, as DNA: TGTGCCAGCAGTTACTCGATCACAAATCAGCCCCAGCATTTT. This encodes CASSYSITNQPQHF.